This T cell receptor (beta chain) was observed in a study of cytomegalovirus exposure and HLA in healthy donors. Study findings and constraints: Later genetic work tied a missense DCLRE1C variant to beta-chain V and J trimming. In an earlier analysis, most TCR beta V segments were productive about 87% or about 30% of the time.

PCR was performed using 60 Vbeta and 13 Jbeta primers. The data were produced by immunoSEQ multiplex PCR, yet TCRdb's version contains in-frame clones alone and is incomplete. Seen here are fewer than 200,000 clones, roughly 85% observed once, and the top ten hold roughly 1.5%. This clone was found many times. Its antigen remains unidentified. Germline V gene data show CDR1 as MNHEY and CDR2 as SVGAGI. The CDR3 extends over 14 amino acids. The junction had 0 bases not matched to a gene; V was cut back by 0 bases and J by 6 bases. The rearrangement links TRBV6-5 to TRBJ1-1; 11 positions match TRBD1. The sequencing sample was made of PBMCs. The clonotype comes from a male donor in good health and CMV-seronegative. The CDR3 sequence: CASSYSGQGAEAFF. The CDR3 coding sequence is TGTGCCAGCAGTTACTCGGGACAGGGGGCTGAAGCTTTCTTT.